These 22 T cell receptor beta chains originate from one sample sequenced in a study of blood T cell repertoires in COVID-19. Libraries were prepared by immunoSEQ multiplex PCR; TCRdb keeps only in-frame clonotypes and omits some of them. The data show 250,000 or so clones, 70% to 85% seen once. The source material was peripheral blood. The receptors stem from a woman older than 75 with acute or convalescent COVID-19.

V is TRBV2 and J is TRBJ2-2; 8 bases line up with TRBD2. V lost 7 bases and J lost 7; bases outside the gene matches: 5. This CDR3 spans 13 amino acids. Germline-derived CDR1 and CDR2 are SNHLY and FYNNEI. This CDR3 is CASIERGFGELFF. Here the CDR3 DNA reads TGTGCCAGCATCGAGCGGGGGTTCGGGGAGCTGTTTTTT.

CDR3 sequence reads: CASRERGDYTGELFF. The CDR3 nucleotides are TGTGCCAGCAGAGAGCGTGGGGACTACACCGGGGAGCTGTTTTTT. V and J are TRBV7-9 and TRBJ2-2; maybe TRBD2 (6 bases). CDR1 is SEHNR, CDR2 FQNEAQ, per germline (reference sequence). This CDR3 is 15 amino acids long. V was clipped by 6 bases and J by 3 bases, with 14 bases between them.

The CDR3 sequence: CANQGPEGANVLTF. The CDR3 region has the DNA TGTGCCAACCAGGGCCCTGAGGGGGCCAACGTCCTGACTTTC. The chain has TRBV7-9 and TRBJ2-6; tentatively, D is TRBD1 (5 bases). CDR1 SEHNR and CDR2 FQNEAQ come from the germline V gene (reference sequence). This CDR3 has 14 residues. With 10 bases removed from V and 4 bases from J, the gap between germline ends came to 14 bases.

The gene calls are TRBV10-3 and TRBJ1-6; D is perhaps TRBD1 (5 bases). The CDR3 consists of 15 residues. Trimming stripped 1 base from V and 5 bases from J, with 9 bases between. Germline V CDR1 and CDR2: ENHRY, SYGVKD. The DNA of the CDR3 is TGTGCCATCAGTGAGTTGGGGCAGAATAATTCACCCCTCCACTTT. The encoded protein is CAISELGQNNSPLHF.

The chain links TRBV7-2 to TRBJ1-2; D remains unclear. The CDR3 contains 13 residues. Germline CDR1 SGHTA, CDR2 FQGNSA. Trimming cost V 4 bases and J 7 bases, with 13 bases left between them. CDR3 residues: CASSSYTQSGYTF. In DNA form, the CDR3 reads TGTGCCAGCAGCTCATATACACAGAGTGGCTACACCTTC.

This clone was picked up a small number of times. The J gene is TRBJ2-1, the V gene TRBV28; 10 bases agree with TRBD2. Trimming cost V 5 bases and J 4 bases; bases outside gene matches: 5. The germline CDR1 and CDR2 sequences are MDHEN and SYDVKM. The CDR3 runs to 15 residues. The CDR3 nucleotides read TGTGCCAGCAGTGCGGGACTAGCGAATTACAATGAGCAGTTCTTC. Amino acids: CASSAGLANYNEQFF.

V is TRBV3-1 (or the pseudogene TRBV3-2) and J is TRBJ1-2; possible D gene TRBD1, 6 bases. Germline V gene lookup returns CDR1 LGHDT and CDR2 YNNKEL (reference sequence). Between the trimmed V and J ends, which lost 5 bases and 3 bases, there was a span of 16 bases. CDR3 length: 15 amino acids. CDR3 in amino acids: CASSRDTKGHYGYTF. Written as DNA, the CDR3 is TGTGCCAGCAGCAGGGACACCAAGGGGCACTATGGCTACACCTTC.

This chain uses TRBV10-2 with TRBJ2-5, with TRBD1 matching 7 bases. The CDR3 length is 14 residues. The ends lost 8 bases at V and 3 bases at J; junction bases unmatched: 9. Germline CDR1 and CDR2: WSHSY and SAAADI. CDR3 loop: CASAPADREETQYF. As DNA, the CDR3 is TGCGCCAGCGCCCCGGCAGACAGGGAAGAGACCCAGTACTTC.

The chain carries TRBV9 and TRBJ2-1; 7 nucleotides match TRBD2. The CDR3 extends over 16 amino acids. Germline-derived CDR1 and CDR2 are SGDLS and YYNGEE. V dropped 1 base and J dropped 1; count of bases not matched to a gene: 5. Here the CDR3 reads CASSVTSGASYNEQFF. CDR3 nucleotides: TGTGCCAGCAGCGTAACCAGCGGGGCATCCTACAATGAGCAGTTCTTC.

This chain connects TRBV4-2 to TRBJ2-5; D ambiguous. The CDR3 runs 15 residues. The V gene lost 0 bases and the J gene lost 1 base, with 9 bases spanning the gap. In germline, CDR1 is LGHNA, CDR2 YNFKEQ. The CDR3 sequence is CASSQEVGPQETQYF. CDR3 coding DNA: TGTGCCAGCAGCCAAGAGGTCGGTCCCCAAGAGACCCAGTACTTC.

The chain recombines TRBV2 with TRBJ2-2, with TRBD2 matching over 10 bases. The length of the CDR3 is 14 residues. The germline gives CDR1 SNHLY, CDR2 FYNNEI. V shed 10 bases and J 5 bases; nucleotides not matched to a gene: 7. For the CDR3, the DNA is TGTGCCACTCAGCGGGAGGGTCTGACCGGGGAGCTGTTTTTT. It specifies CATQREGLTGELFF.

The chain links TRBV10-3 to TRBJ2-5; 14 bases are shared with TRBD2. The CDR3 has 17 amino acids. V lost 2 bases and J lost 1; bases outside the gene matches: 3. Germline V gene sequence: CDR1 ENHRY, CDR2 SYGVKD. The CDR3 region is CAISEPGLAGAQETQYF. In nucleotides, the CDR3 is TGTGCCATCAGTGAGCCGGGACTAGCGGGGGCCCAAGAGACCCAGTACTTC.

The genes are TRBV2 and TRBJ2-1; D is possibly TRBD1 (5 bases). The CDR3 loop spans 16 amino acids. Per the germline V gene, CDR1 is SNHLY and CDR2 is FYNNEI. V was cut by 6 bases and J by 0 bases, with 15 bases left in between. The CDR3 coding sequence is TGTGCCAGCAGCCCTAACAGGCCGAGCTCCTACAATGAGCAGTTCTTC. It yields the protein CASSPNRPSSYNEQFF.

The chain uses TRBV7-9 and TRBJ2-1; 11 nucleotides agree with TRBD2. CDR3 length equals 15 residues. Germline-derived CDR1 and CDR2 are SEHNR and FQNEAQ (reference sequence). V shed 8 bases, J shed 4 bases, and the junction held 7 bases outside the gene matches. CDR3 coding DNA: TGTGCCAGCGGACTGCTAGCGGGGGGTTACAATGAGCAGTTCTTC. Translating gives CASGLLAGGYNEQFF.

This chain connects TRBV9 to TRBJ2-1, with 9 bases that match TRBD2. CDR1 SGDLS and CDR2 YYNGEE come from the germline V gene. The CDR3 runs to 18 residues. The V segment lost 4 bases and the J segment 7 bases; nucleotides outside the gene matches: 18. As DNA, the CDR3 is TGTGCCAGCAGCAATCCGTGGGTAGCGGGGGCTTCGGGGAATGAGCAGTTCTTC. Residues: CASSNPWVAGASGNEQFF.

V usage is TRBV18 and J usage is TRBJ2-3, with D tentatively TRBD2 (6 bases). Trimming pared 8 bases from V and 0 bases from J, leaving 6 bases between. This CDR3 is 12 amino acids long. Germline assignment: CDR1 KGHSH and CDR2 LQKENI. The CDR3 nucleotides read TGTGCCAGCGGGAGGAGCACAGATACGCAGTATTTT. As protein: CASGRSTDTQYF.

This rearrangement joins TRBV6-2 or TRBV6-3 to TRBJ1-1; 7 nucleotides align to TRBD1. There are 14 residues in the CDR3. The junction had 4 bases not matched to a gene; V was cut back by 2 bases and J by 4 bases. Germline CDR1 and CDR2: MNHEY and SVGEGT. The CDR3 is CASSYDRVSTEAFF. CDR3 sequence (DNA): TGTGCCAGCAGTTACGACAGGGTGTCCACTGAAGCTTTCTTT.

The chain's CDR3 is CASSGLDATDRGSWETQYF. The CDR3, as DNA: TGTGCCAGCAGTGGTCTTGACGCAACAGACAGGGGTTCTTGGGAGACCCAGTACTTC. This chain connects TRBV2 to TRBJ2-5; TRBD1 aligns across 8 bases. The V and J ends lost 4 bases and 5 bases, in that order; junction bases with no gene match: 21. From germline, CDR1 is SNHLY and CDR2 FYNNEI. CDR3 length: 19 amino acids. Using reference TRBV2 and TRBJ2-5 for the parts outside the CDR3, the full variable domain is EPEVTQTPSHQVTQMGQEVILRCVPISNHLYFYWYRQILGQKVEFLVSFYNNEISEKSEIFDDQFSVERPDGSNFTLKIRSTKLEDSAMYFCASSGLDATDRGSWETQYFGPGTRLLVL.

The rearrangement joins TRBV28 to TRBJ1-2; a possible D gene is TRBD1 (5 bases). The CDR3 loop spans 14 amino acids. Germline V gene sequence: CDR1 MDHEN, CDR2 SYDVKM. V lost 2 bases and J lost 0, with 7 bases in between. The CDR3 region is CASSLIQANYGYTF. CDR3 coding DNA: TGTGCCAGCAGTTTAATACAGGCTAACTATGGCTACACCTTC.

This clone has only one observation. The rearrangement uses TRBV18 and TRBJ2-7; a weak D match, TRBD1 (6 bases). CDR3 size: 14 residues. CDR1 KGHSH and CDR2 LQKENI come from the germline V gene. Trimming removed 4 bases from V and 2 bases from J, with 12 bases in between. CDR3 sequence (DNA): TGTGCCAGCTCACAAAACCGGGACACCTACGAGCAGTACTTC. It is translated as CASSQNRDTYEQYF. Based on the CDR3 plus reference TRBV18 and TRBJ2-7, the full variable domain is NAGVMQNPRHLVRRRGQEARLRCSPMKGHSHVYWYRQLPEEGLKFMVYLQKENIIDESGMPKERFSAEFPKEGPSILRIQQVVRGDSAAYFCASSQNRDTYEQYFGPGTRLTVT.

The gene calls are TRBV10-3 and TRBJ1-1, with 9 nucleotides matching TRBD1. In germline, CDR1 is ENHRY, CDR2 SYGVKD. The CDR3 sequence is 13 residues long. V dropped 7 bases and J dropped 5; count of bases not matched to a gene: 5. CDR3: CAITRTGETEAFF. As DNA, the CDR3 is TGTGCCATCACTAGGACAGGGGAAACTGAAGCTTTCTTT.

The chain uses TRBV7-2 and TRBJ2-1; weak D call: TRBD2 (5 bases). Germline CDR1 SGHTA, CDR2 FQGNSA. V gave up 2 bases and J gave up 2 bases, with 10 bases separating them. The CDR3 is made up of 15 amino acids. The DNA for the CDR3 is TGTGCCAGCAGCTTATCGGACGGGACCTACAATGAGCAGTTCTTC. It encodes CASSLSDGTYNEQFF.